Below, 18 T cell receptor beta chains from the same sample are listed, as sequenced in a study of tumor and adjacent non-tumor tissue in lung cancer. Three rounds of nested PCR, following a modified ARM-PCR protocol, produced the TCRbeta library. TCRdb re-called the multiplex PCR reads with MiXCR, one entry per CDR3 protein. The sample has more than 85,000 distinct CDR3 sequences; roughly 80% are singletons. The template was RNA from unsorted bulk tissue. The sample consisted of lung tumor tissue. Every receptor here comes from a woman between 55 and 75 years old with non-small cell lung cancer.

Concerning this clonotype: One end of the junction varies from germline; a read error may be responsible. The gene calls are TRBV11-2 and TRBJ1-1; D call uncertain. In germline, CDR1 is SGHAT, CDR2 FQNNGV. This CDR3 is built from 15 residues. CDR3 DNA sequence: TGTGTCAGCAGCCTCACGACAAGAATGAGGGCTGAAGCTTTCTTT. Its translation is CVSSLTTRMRAEAFF.

In this sample, this clonotype turned up a few times. The chain recombines TRBV10-2 with TRBJ1-5; possibly TRBD1 for D (6 bases). This CDR3 has 13 residues. Germline assignment: CDR1 WSHSY and CDR2 SAAADI. V lost 7 bases and J 5 bases, leaving 12 bases between the germline ends. CDR3 sequence (DNA): TGCGCCAGCAAGGGGGACGGCTATCAGCCCCAGCATTTT. It translates to CASKGDGYQPQHF.

The V gene is TRBV11-3, the J gene TRBJ2-3; D possibly uses TRBD1 or TRBD2 (6 bases each). The germline V gene has CDR1 SGHNT and CDR2 YENEEA. V lost 5 bases to trimming and J lost 8 bases, with 20 bases between them. This CDR3 comprises 15 residues. This CDR3 is CASSPTGQGGLTQYF. For the CDR3, the DNA is TGTGCCAGCAGCCCCACAGGGCAGGGAGGTCTTACGCAGTATTTT.

A note on this clonotype: Because the CDR3 is missing its conserved closing phenylalanine or tryptophan, this is likely a read error. The J gene is TRBJ1-2, the V gene TRBV6-6, with a tentative D call TRBD1 (5 bases). The CDR3 spans 15 residues. Trimming left V 4 bases short and J 7 bases short, with 19 bases between. The germline V gene has CDR1 MNHNY and CDR2 SVGAGI (reference sequence). The CDR3 DNA sequence: TGTGCCAGCAGTTCGCAACCGGGACTTATCTGTGGCTACACCATC. Translating it yields CASSSQPGLICGYTI.

About this clonotype: The junction does not match germline at one end; this may be a read error. V is TRBV5-1 and J is TRBJ2-1; TRBD2 matches at 10 bases. Looked up from germline, CDR1 is SGHRS and CDR2 is YFSETQ. CDR3 length: 15 residues. CDR3 region: CAISLRTSGHNEQFF. In DNA form, the CDR3 reads TGCGCCATCAGCTTGAGGACTAGCGGTCACAATGAGCAGTTCTTC.

In its sample, this clonotype was seen a few times. This sequence may be a read error, since a much larger clone differs from it by one base. V usage is TRBV29-1 and J usage is TRBJ2-4, with D possibly matching TRBD2 (5 bases). CDR1 is SQVTM, CDR2 ANQGSEA, per germline. The length of the CDR3 is 12 residues. In DNA form, the CDR3 reads TGCAGCGGGAGGCGGATGGGTAACATTAAGTACTTC. It is translated as CSGRRMGNIKYF.

This clonotype was recorded many times. The V call is TRBV6-2 or TRBV6-3, the J call TRBJ2-1; perhaps TRBD2 as D (5 bases). V lost 2 bases, J lost 6 bases, and 5 bases lay in between. The CDR3 spans 12 residues. Germline V gives CDR1 MNHEY, CDR2 SVGEGT. The CDR3 nucleotides read TGTGCCAGCAGTTACACTAGCAATGAGCAGTTCTTC. Its protein product is CASSYTSNEQFF.

In the case of this clonotype: At one end the junction does not follow the germline gene, possibly because of a read error. The V and J genes are TRBV11-2 and TRBJ2-7, with 9 bases fitting TRBD2. The CDR3 spans 15 residues. Germline assignment: CDR1 SGHAT and CDR2 FQNNGV. CDR3 region: CACSYETSGSYEQYF. DNA of the CDR3: TGTGCCTGCAGCTACGAGACTAGCGGAAGCTACGAGCAGTACTTC.

Remarks on this clonotype: A much larger clone sits a single nucleotide away, making a read error possible. The chain links TRBV6-1 to TRBJ2-1; 11 bases map to TRBD2. Germline V gene data show CDR1 as MNHNS and CDR2 as SASEGT. V lost 4 bases and J lost 5; bases outside the gene matches: 13. This CDR3 has 18 residues. The CDR3 DNA reads as TGTGCCAGCAGTGTCCGGGGGACAATAGCGGGGGGGAACAATGAGCAGTTCTTC. Translated: CASSVRGTIAGGNNEQFF.

With regard to this clonotype: Its ends do not fully match the called genes, so a read error is possible. The rearrangement uses TRBV4-3 and TRBJ2-7; D might be TRBD1 or TRBD2, each matching 5 bases. The CDR3 sequence is 14 residues long. The germline CDR1 and CDR2 sequences are LGHNA and YSLEER. Here the CDR3 reads CASSQARIGTEQYF. Written as DNA, the CDR3 is TGCGCCAGCAGCCAAGCGAGGATAGGGACGGAGCAGTACTTT.

As to this clonotype: No conserved phenylalanine or tryptophan ends this CDR3, so it is likely a read error. The limits of the CDR3 on the DNA are not certain, so only TCRdb's listed CDR3 is given. The chain combines TRBV6-5 with TRBJ2-1; TRBD1, the table's D call, was not compared with the DNA. CDR1 and CDR2 (germline): MNHEY, SVGAGI. The CDR3 length is 12 residues, termini included. CDR3 amino acids: CASWGGGYEHFI.

Of note for this clonotype: This may stem from a read error, because a much larger clone lies one nucleotide away. The chain joins TRBV6-6 to TRBJ1-1; D ambiguous. The ends were cut back, 5 bases at V and 9 bases at J, with 16 bases in the middle. Germline CDR1 and CDR2: MNHNY and SVGAGI (reference sequence). CDR3 length: 13 residues. In DNA, the CDR3 is TGTGCCAGCAGTCCGATCCCCAGTCCTAAAGCTTTCTTT. This translates into CASSPIPSPKAFF.

About this clonotype: The CDR3 does not close with the conserved phenylalanine or tryptophan, likely indicating a read error. CDR3 amino acids: CASSFSQGAMGTEAFS. Here the CDR3 DNA reads TGTGCCAGTAGCTTTTCCCAGGGGGCCATGGGCACTGAAGCTTTCTCT. The J gene is TRBJ1-1, the V gene TRBV5-5, with 8 bases matching TRBD1. This CDR3 is built from 16 residues. The V gene's germline CDR1 is SGHKS and CDR2 YYEKEE (reference sequence).

The chain combines TRBV20-1 with TRBJ1-6, with 7 bases identical to TRBD1. CDR1 DFQATT and CDR2 SNEGSKA come from the germline V gene (reference sequence). V was clipped by 4 bases and J by 7 bases; unmatched bases: 7. The CDR3 consists of 14 residues. For the CDR3, the DNA is TGCAGTGCTATGTTGGGACAGTCAAATTCACCCCTCCACTTT. It encodes CSAMLGQSNSPLHF.

This clonotype was observed at least ten times. V gene TRBV24-1 combines with J gene TRBJ2-3, with unresolved D. In germline, CDR1 is KGHDR, CDR2 SFDVKD. The CDR3 is 14 amino acids. The ends were cut back, 5 bases at V and 2 bases at J, with 10 bases in the middle. The CDR3 bases are TGTGCCACCAGTGCAAACAGCTACACAGATACGCAGTATTTT. Residues: CATSANSYTDTQYF.

This clonotype was counted ten times or more. The chain is built from TRBV5-6 and TRBJ2-5; weak D call: TRBD2 (6 bases). Germline CDR1 and CDR2: SGHDT and YYEEEE. The V end lost 4 bases, the J end lost 4 bases, and 20 bases lay between the germline ends. The CDR3 sequence is 16 residues long. The CDR3 DNA is TGTGCCAGCAGCCCTACCGGTGGGGGGAGAGGAGAGACCCAGTACTTC. It translates to CASSPTGGGRGETQYF.

This clonotype was recorded many times. The junction and the germline gene differ at one end; a read error may be behind it. V usage is TRBV6-1 and J usage is TRBJ1-5; 8 nucleotides align to TRBD1. Germline values: CDR1 MNHNS, CDR2 SASEGT. The length of the CDR3 is 14 residues. This chain's CDR3 is CASSPGQGKQPQHF. The CDR3, as DNA: TGTGCCAGCAGCCCTGGACAGGGCAAGCAGCCCCAGCATTTT.

On this clonotype itself: The conserved phenylalanine or tryptophan normally closing the CDR3 is absent here, so this likely arose from a read error. The chain joins TRBV11-2 to TRBJ1-1, with D uncertain. V lost 1 base and J 1 base, leaving 13 bases between the germline ends. The CDR3 is made up of 16 amino acids. Germline V gene sequence: CDR1 SGHAT, CDR2 FQNNGV. The CDR3 DNA reads as TGTGCCAGCAGCTTAGGGCTAGGTAGCAGGAACACTGAAGCTTTCTTA. It codes for CASSLGLGSRNTEAFL.